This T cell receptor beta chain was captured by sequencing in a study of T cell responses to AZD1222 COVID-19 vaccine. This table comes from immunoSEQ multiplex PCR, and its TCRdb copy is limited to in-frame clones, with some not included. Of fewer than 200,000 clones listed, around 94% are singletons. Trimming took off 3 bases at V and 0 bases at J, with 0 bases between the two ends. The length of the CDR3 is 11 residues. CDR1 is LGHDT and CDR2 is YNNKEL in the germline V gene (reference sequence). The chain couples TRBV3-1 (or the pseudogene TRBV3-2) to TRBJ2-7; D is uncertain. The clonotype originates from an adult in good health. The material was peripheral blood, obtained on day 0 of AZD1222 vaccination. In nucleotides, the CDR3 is TGTGCCAGCAGCCACTCCTACGAGCAGTACTTC. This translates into CASSHSYEQYF.